This T cell receptor beta chain is from a study of a mutant IDH1 vaccine in newly diagnosed glioma. About the research overall: Week 35 brought visit V12, which was followed by visit V13 at week 47. Study-wide results and limits: Top peripheral T cell clonotype shifts appeared unrelated to pseudoprogression.

Assay: immunoSEQ multiplex PCR; the TCRdb copy retains only in-frame clones and omits some. The data show approximately 100,000 clones, over 85% seen once. Time point meaning: week 47, end of study. Topical imiquimod was applied with each vaccine dose, which held 300 ug of mutant IDH1 20-mer peptide. Those who donated had recent WHO grade 3 or 4 IDH1-mutant, ATRX-lost astrocytomas. V shed 4 bases and J shed 1 base, with 11 bases lying between them. This CDR3 comprises 15 residues. CDR1 is SGDLS and CDR2 is YYNGEE in the germline V gene. As for this clone: No antigen is known for it.

Here the sequenced sample was PBMCs, taken from a glioma patient whose treatment included an IDH1 peptide vaccine. This TCR came from a woman in her forties or fifties with glioma. V is TRBV9 and J is TRBJ2-2; no firm D call. The CDR3 DNA follows: TGTGCCAGCAGCCCTTTTGTGGGGAACACCGGGGAGCTGTTTTTT. Its translation: CASSPFVGNTGELFF.